What follows are 22 T cell receptor beta chains derived from one specimen sequenced in a study of shared clonotypes between healthy human individuals. The assay was immunoSEQ multiplex PCR, and TCRdb's table has in-frame clones only and misses some. The repertoire holds approximately 980,000 clones, with about 80% as singletons. The sequenced sample was memory CD4+ T cells sorted from blood. Subset defined: CD45RA-negative fraction. Source of these receptors: a man aged 18 to 30 in good health.

For this clone: This sample also contains other DNA sequences that code for the same CDR3. The V gene is TRBV6-5, the J gene TRBJ1-2, with D perhaps matching TRBD1 (5 bases). V dropped 6 bases and J dropped 8 bases, with 10 bases sitting between them. The CDR3 totals 11 residues. The germline CDR1 and CDR2 sequences are MNHEY and SVGAGI. CDR3 in amino acids: CASRRGGGYTF. CDR3 bases: TGTGCCAGCAGGAGGGGTGGAGGCTACACCTTC.

V is TRBV28 and J is TRBJ1-1; no reliable D call. Germline CDR1 MDHEN, CDR2 SYDVKM. V lost 5 bases and J lost 0, with 7 bases in between. The CDR3 is 13 residues long. The CDR3 DNA sequence: TGTGCCAGCAGTCCAACATTGAACACTGAAGCTTTCTTT. Protein sequence: CASSPTLNTEAFF.

This sequence joins TRBV6-5 and TRBJ1-6; possibly TRBD1 for D (5 bases). There are 13 residues in the CDR3. Germline CDR1 and CDR2: MNHEY and SVGAGI. Trimming removed 4 bases from V and 13 bases from J, with 14 bases in between. The DNA for the CDR3 is TGTGCCAGCAGTTGGGCAGGGAAAACCCCCCTCCACTTT. As protein: CASSWAGKTPLHF.

V is TRBV6-1 and J is TRBJ2-3; TRBD1 matches 7 bases. CDR3 length equals 15 residues. Germline values: CDR1 MNHNS, CDR2 SASEGT. The V and J ends lost 7 bases and 3 bases, in that order; junction bases with no gene match: 10. CDR3 in DNA: TGTGCCAGCACGGGCTCCGGGACAGCTACAGATACGCAGTATTTT. As protein: CASTGSGTATDTQYF.

V usage is TRBV6-1 and J usage is TRBJ1-1; D gene uncertain. With 3 bases removed from V and 1 base from J, the gap between germline ends came to 6 bases. There are 13 residues in the CDR3. Germline CDR1 and CDR2: MNHNS and SASEGT. The CDR3 DNA sequence: TGTGCCAGCAGTGAGACAAGGAACACTGAAGCTTTCTTT. The encoded protein is CASSETRNTEAFF.

The chain has TRBV4-1 and TRBJ2-7; 8 bases fit TRBD1. J gave up 6 bases and V 4 bases, and 8 bases lay outside the gene matches. The CDR3 extends over 14 amino acids. Germline V gene sequence: CDR1 MGHRA, CDR2 YSYEKL. The CDR3 region is CASSPMDRVSEQYF. The DNA of the CDR3 is TGCGCCAGCAGCCCAATGGACAGGGTATCCGAGCAGTACTTC.

This clone was counted a single time. The V gene is TRBV19, the J gene TRBJ2-2, with 9 bases fitting TRBD1. J was trimmed by 3 bases and V by 3 bases; bases with no gene match: 8. The CDR3 consists of 17 residues. Germline assignment: CDR1 LNHDA and CDR2 SQIVND (reference sequence). CDR3 coding DNA: TGTGCCAGTAGTATTATAGGGGACAGGGTGGACACCGGGGAGCTGTTTTTT. Amino acid sequence: CASSIIGDRVDTGELFF.

This clone was observed once. As DNA, the CDR3 is TGTGCCAGCAGTCACACCGCCGTCCTGAACATTCAGTACTTC. Translation: CASSHTAVLNIQYF. This chain joins TRBV6-6 and TRBJ2-4; no clear D. Germline V lookup: CDR1 MNHNY, CDR2 SVGAGI (reference sequence). The CDR3 is 14 residues long. Trimming cost V 5 bases and J 7 bases, with 15 bases left between them.

This clone has more than one count but fewer than ten. CDR3 residues: CASSSLGTTPYNEQFF. Written as DNA, the CDR3 is TGCGCCAGCAGCTCGCTCGGGACGACCCCCTACAATGAGCAGTTCTTC. The chain has TRBV5-1 and TRBJ2-1; D possibly matches TRBD1 or TRBD2 (5 bases each). The germline CDR1 and CDR2 sequences are SGHRS and YFSETQ. V lost 3 bases and J lost 2, with 15 bases in between. This CDR3 spans 16 amino acids.

With regard to this clone: The sample carries other DNA sequences with the same CDR3. The chain uses TRBV18 and TRBJ1-1, with D tentatively TRBD1 (6 bases). V was trimmed by 2 bases and J by 4 bases, leaving 11 bases between them. Germline V lookup: CDR1 KGHSH, CDR2 LQKENI. This CDR3 is built from 14 residues. CDR3 coding DNA: TGTGCCAGCTCACCATCCCGGGGGGCCACTGAAGCTTTCTTT. As protein: CASSPSRGATEAFF. Complete variable domain (other parts from reference TRBV18 and TRBJ1-1): NAGVMQNPRHLVRRRGQEARLRCSPMKGHSHVYWYRQLPEEGLKFMVYLQKENIIDESGMPKERFSAEFPKEGPSILRIQQVVRGDSAAYFCASSPSRGATEAFFGQGTRLTVV.

CDR3 DNA: TGCGCCAGCAGCCAGGGGGACAGAGGTTCCTACGAGCAGTACTTC. It is translated as CASSQGDRGSYEQYF. V is TRBV4-1 and J is TRBJ2-7; TRBD1 matches at 7 bases. The CDR3 is 15 amino acids. The V gene end was trimmed by 3 bases and the J gene end by 1 base; junction bases not matched to a gene: 6. The V gene's germline CDR1 is MGHRA and CDR2 YSYEKL.

The V call is TRBV28, the J call TRBJ1-2; D may be TRBD1 (6 bases). The ends were cut back, 6 bases at V and 4 bases at J, with 12 bases in the middle. Germline assignment: CDR1 MDHEN and CDR2 SYDVKM. The length of the CDR3 is 13 residues. The CDR3 bases are TGTGCCAGCAGCGAGGGACAACTCTATGGCTACACCTTC. Protein product: CASSEGQLYGYTF.

This chain links TRBV6-1 with TRBJ1-1; weak D call: TRBD1 (5 bases). CDR3 length equals 15 residues. Germline values: CDR1 MNHNS, CDR2 SASEGT. V gave up 3 bases and J gave up 11 bases, with 22 bases separating them. This CDR3 is CASSDRSTRVLGAFF. CDR3 DNA: TGTGCCAGCAGTGATCGATCAACCAGGGTTCTTGGGGCTTTCTTT.

In this sample, this clone turned up once. J is TRBJ2-3 and V is TRBV4-3; possible D gene TRBD2, 6 bases. Trimming left V 3 bases short and J 4 bases short, with 14 bases between. The length of the CDR3 is 15 residues. CDR1 is LGHNA and CDR2 is YSLEER in the germline V gene. The CDR3 sequence: CASSQGGPGADTQYF. CDR3 DNA: TGCGCCAGCAGCCAGGGGGGACCGGGCGCAGATACGCAGTATTTT.

This chain connects TRBV5-3 to TRBJ2-7; the match to TRBD1 covers 7 bases. TRBV5-3 is noted as an ORF with a role that remains uncertain. The CDR3 runs to 16 residues. V was clipped by 2 bases and J by 5 bases; unmatched bases: 13. The CDR3 nucleotides read TGTGCCAGAAGCTTCCCATCCGGAGAGGGGGCAAACGAGCAGTACTTC. This sequence encodes CARSFPSGEGANEQYF.

V gene TRBV27 combines with J gene TRBJ2-3, with a weak D call TRBD1 (6 bases). The CDR3 loop spans 15 amino acids. Germline loops: CDR1 MNHEY, CDR2 SMNVEV (reference sequence). V dropped 0 bases and J dropped 3 bases, with 10 bases sitting between them. The CDR3 is CASSLSGALTDTQYF. The CDR3 DNA follows: TGTGCCAGCAGTTTATCGGGGGCTTTAACAGATACGCAGTATTTT.

The V gene is TRBV4-1, the J gene TRBJ2-2; D assignment may be TRBD1 or TRBD2 (5 bases each). V lost 0 bases and J 6 bases, leaving 14 bases between the germline ends. The CDR3 has 16 amino acids. The germline V gene encodes CDR1 MGHRA and CDR2 YSYEKL. In nucleotides, the CDR3 is TGCGCCAGCAGCCAAGACCGGGGCCGGGTCCCCGGGGAGCTGTTTTTT. Residues: CASSQDRGRVPGELFF.

The chain is built from TRBV5-4 and TRBJ1-2; a possible D gene is TRBD1 (6 bases). Germline V CDR1 and CDR2: SGHNT, YYREEE (reference sequence). There are 13 residues in the CDR3. The V end was cut by 3 bases, the J end by 4 bases, with 10 bases between. The CDR3 spells CASSWRGSYGYTF. CDR3 sequence (DNA): TGTGCCAGCAGCTGGAGGGGGAGCTATGGCTACACCTTC.

This clone has only a few counts. The rearrangement links TRBV2 to TRBJ1-4; D is ambiguous. Germline V gene data show CDR1 as SNHLY and CDR2 as FYNNEI. V was pared by 7 bases and J by 5 bases, with 11 bases between. This CDR3 is 13 amino acids long. The CDR3 region is CASKSQVNEKLFF. Here the CDR3 DNA reads TGTGCCAGCAAGAGCCAGGTGAATGAAAAACTGTTTTTT.

Here the CDR3 reads CASSQQGTGGNQPQHF. The CDR3 DNA is TGTGCCAGCAGTCAACAGGGTACGGGTGGCAATCAGCCCCAGCATTTT. The chain combines TRBV6-6 with TRBJ1-5, with a tentative D call TRBD1 (6 bases). Trimming left V 5 bases short and J 2 bases short, with 16 bases between. The germline gives CDR1 MNHNY, CDR2 SVGAGI (reference sequence). This CDR3 has 16 amino acids.

This CDR3 reads CASSFQQTEAFF. CDR3 nucleotides: TGTGCCAGCAGTTTTCAGCAAACTGAAGCTTTCTTT. The genes are TRBV28 and TRBJ1-1; D gene uncertain. Germline CDR1 is MDHEN and CDR2 is SYDVKM. Trimming stripped 3 bases from V and 5 bases from J, with 7 bases between. The CDR3 consists of 12 residues.

V usage is TRBV11-2 and J usage is TRBJ2-7, with 14 nucleotides matching TRBD2. The germline V gene encodes CDR1 SGHAT and CDR2 FQNNGV. The CDR3 is made up of 15 amino acids. J lost 7 bases, V lost 5 bases, and 7 bases had no gene match. The CDR3, as DNA: TGTGCCAGCAGCCTCGGGACTAGCGGGGGTCGGGAGCAGTACTTC. It encodes CASSLGTSGGREQYF.